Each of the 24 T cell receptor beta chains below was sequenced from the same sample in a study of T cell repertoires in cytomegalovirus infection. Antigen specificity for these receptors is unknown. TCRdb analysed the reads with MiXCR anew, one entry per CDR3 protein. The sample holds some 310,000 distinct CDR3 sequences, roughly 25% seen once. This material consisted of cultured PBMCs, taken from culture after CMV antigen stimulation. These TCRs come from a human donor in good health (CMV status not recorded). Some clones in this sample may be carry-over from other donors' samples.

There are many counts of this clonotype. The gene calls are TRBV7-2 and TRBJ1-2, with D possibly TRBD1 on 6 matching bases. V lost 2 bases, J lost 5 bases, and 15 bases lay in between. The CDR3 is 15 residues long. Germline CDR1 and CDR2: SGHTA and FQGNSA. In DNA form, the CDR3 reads TGTGCCAGCAGCTTACTACAGGGCCCCTCTTATGGCTACACCTTC. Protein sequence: CASSLLQGPSYGYTF.

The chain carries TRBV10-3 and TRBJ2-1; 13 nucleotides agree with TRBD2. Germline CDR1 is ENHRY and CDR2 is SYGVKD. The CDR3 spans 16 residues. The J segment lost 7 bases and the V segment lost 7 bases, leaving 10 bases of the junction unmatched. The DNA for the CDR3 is TGTGCCATCACCGGACTAGCGGGAGAAGGTGTAAATGAGCAGTTCTTC. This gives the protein CAITGLAGEGVNEQFF.

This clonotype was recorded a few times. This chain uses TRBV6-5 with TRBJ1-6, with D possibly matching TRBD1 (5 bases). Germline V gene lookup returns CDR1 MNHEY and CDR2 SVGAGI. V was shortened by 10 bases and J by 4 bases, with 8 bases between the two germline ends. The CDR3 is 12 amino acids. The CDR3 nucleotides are TGTGCCACTCGACAGTATAATTCACCCCTCCACTTT. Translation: CATRQYNSPLHF.

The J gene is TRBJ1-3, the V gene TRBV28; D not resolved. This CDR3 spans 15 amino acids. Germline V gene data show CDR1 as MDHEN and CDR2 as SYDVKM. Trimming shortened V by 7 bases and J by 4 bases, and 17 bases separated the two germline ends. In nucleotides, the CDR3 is TGTGCCAGCACCAAGTCGAACCCTCCCGGAAACACCATATATTTT. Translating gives CASTKSNPPGNTIYF.

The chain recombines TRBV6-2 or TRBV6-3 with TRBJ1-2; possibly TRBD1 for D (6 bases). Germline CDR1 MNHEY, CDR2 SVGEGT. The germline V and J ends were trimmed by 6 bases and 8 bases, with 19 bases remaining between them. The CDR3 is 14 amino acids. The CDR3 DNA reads TGTGCCAGCAGCAACGGGGGACACAGCAGGGGCTACACCTTC. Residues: CASSNGGHSRGYTF.

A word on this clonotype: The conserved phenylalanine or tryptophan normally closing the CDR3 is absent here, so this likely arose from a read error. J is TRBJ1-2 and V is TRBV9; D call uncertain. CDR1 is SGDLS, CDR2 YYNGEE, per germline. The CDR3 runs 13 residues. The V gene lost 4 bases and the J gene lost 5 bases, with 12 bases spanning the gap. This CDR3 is CASSTFVGYGYTS. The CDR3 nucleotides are TGTGCCAGCAGCACATTCGTTGGGTATGGCTACACCTCC.

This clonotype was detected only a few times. The CDR3 spells CASSFGDNSGNTIYF. Written as DNA, the CDR3 is TGTGCCAGCAGCTTTGGGGACAACTCTGGAAACACCATATATTTT. The rearrangement joins TRBV7-2 to TRBJ1-3; possibly TRBD1 for D (6 bases). There are 15 residues in the CDR3. Per the germline V gene, CDR1 is SGHTA and CDR2 is FQGNSA. With 3 bases removed from V and 0 bases from J, the gap between germline ends came to 9 bases.

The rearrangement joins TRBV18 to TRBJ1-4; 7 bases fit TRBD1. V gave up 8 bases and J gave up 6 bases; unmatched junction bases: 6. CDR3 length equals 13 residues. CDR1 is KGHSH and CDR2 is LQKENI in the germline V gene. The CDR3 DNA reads TGTGCCAGCGCCGGGACAGACTATGAAAAACTGTTTTTT. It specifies CASAGTDYEKLFF.

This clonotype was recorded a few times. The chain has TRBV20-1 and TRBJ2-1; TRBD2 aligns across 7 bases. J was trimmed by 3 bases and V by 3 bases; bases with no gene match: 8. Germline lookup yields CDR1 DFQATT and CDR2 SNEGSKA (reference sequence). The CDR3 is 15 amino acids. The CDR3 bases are TGCAGTGCTAGTCAAGGACTAGTGAGCTACAATGAGCAGTTCTTC. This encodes CSASQGLVSYNEQFF.

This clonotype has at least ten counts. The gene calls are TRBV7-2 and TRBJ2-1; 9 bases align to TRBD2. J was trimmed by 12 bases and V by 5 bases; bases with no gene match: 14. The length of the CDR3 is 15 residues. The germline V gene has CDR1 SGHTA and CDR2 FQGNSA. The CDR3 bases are TGTGCCAGCAGCCCCGGGGTAGCGGGAGCCGTCGGGCAGTTCTTC. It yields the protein CASSPGVAGAVGQFF. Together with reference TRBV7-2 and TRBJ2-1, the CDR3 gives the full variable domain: GAGVSQSPSNKVTEKGKDVELRCDPISGHTALYWYRQSLGQGLEFLIYFQGNSAPDKSGLPSDRFSAERTGGSVSTLTIQRTQQEDSAVYLCASSPGVAGAVGQFFGPGTRLTVL.

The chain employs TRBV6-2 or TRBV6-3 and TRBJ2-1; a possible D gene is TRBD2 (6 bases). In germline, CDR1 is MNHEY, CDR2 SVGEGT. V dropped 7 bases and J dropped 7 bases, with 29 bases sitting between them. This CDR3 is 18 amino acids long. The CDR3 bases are TGTGCCAGCACCCACTCCCCCTTACGTCGCGGGATCTTAAATGAGCAGTTCTTC. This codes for CASTHSPLRRGILNEQFF.

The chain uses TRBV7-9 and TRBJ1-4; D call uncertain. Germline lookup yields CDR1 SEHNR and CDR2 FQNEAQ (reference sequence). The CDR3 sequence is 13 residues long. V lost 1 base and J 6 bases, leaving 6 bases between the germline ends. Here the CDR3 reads CASSLVEHEKLFF. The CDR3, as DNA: TGTGCCAGCAGCTTAGTAGAACATGAAAAACTGTTTTTT.

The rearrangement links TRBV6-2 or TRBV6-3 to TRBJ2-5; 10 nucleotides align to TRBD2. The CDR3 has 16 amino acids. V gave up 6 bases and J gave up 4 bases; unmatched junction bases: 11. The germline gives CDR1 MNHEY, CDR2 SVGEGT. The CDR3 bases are TGTGCCAGCAGCCGACCTGCTAGCGGGAGTGGAGAGACCCAGTACTTC. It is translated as CASSRPASGSGETQYF.

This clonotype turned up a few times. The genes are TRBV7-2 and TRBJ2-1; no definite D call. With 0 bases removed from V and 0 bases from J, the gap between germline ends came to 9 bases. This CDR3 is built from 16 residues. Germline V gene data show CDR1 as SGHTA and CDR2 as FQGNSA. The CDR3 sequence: CASSLASLSSYNEQFF. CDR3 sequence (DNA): TGTGCCAGCAGCTTAGCATCCCTGAGCTCCTACAATGAGCAGTTCTTC.

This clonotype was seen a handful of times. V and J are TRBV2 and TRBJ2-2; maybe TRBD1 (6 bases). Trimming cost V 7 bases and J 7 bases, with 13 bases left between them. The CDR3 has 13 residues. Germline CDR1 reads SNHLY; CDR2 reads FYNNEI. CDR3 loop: CASTEGESGELFF. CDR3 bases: TGTGCCAGCACCGAGGGGGAGAGCGGGGAGCTGTTTTTT.

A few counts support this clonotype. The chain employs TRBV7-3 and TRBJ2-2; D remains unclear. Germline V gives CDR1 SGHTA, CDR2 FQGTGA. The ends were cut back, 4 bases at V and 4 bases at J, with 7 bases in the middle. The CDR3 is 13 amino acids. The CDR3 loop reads CASSSDSTGELFF. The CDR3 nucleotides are TGTGCCAGCAGCTCTGATTCCACCGGGGAGCTGTTTTTT.

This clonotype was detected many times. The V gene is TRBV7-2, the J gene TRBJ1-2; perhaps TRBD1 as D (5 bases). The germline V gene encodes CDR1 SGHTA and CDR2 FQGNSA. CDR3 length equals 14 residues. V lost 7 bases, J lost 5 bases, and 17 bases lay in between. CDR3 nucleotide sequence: TGTGCCAGCACCAACCGGGACGGGACTTATGGCTACACCTTC. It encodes CASTNRDGTYGYTF.

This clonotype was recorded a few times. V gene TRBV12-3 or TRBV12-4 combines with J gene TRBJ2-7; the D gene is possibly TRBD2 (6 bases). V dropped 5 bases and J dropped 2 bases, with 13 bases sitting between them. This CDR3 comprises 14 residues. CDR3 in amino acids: CASSPRRGTYEQYF. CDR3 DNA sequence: TGTGCCAGCAGTCCCAGGAGGGGAACCTACGAGCAGTACTTC.

Written as DNA, the CDR3 is TGTGCCAGCAGCTCCCGCCCTTCAGGGAGTGGGAACACCGGGGAGCTGTTTTTT. It translates to CASSSRPSGSGNTGELFF. V usage is TRBV7-2 and J usage is TRBJ2-2; perhaps D is TRBD1 or TRBD2 (5 bases each). CDR1 is SGHTA and CDR2 is FQGNSA in the germline V gene. V was trimmed by 4 bases and J by 1 base, leaving 19 bases between them. This CDR3 is built from 18 residues.

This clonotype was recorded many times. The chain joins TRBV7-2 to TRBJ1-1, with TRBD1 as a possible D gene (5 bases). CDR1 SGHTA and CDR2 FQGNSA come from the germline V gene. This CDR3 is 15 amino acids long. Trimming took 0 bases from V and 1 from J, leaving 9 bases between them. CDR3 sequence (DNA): TGTGCCAGCAGCTTAGCGGGCAGGGCGAACACTGAAGCTTTCTTT. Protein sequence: CASSLAGRANTEAFF.

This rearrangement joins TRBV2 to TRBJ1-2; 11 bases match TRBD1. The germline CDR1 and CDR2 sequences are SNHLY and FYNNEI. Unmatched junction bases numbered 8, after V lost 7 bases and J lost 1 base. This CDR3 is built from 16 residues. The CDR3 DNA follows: TGTGCCAGCAACGCCGGACAGGGGGCGGTTAACTATGGCTACACCTTC. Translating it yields CASNAGQGAVNYGYTF.

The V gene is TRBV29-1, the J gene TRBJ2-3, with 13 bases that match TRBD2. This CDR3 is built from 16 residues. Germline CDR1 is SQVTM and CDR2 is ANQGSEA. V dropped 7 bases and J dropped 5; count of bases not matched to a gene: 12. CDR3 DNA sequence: TGCAGCGGGGGCCATGGACTAGCGGGAGTGGAAGATACGCAGTATTTT. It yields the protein CSGGHGLAGVEDTQYF.

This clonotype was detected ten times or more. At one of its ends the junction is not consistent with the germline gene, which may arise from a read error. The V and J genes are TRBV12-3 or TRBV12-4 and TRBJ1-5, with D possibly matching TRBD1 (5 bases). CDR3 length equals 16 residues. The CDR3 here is CASSLGTVQGYQPQHF. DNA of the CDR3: TGTGCCAGCAGCTTAGGGACGGTCCAAGGGTATCAGCCCCAGCATTTT.

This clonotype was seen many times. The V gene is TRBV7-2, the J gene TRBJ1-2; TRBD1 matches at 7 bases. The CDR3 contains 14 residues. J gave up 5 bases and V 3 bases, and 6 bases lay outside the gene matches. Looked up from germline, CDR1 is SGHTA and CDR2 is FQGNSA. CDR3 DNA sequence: TGTGCCAGCAGCTTTAAACAGGGGAGGTATGGCTACACCTTC. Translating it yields CASSFKQGRYGYTF.